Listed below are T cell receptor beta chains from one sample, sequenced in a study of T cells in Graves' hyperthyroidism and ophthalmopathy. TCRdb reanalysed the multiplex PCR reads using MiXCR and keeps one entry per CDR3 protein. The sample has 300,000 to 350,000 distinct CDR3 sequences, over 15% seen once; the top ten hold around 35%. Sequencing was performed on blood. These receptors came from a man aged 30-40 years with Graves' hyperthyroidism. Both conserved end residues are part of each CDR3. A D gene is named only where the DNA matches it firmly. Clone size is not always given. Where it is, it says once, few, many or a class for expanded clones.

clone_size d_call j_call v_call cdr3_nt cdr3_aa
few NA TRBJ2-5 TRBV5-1 TGCGCCAGCAGCCGCTTGGGGGGTGTCGTGGAGACCCAGTACTTC CASSRLGGVVETQYF
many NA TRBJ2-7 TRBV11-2 TGTGCCAGCAGCGCCGTTGGGGCGCCGACCTACGAGCAGTACTTC CASSAVGAPTYEQYF
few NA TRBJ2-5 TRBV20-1 TGCAGTGCGCAACCCGCTAGCACCCAAGAGACCCAGTACTTC CSAQPASTQETQYF
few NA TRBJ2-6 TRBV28 TGTGCCAGCGGGTCGGCTTACCTCTCTGGGGCCAACGTCCTGACTTTC CASGSAYLSGANVLTF
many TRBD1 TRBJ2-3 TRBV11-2 TGTGCCAGCAGCACATGGGACAGCTTCACAGATACGCAGTATTTT CASSTWDSFTDTQYF
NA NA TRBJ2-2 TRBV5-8 TGTGCCAGCAGCTTACGCCGACAGACCGGGGAGCTGTTTTTT CASSLRRQTGELFF
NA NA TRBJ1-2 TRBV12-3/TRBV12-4 TGTGCCAGCAGTCCGGGTCGCTATGGCTACACCTTC CASSPGRYGYTF
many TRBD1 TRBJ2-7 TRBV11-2 TGTGCCAGCAGCTTTTTCAGGGGGCGTCTACCCTACGAGCAGTACTTC CASSFFRGRLPYEQYF
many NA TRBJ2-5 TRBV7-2 TGTGCCAGCAGCTTAGTCGCCATAGGGGAGACCCAGTACTTC CASSLVAIGETQYF
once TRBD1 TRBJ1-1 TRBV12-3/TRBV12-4 TGTGCCAGCAGTTTAGGGACAGGGAGGAGCACTGAAGCTTTCTTT CASSLGTGRSTEAFF
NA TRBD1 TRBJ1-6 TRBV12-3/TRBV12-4 TGTGCCAGCGGGACAGGGGGGTCGGGCTCCTATAATTCACCCCTCCACTTT CASGTGGSGSYNSPLHF
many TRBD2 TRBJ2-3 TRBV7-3 TGTGCCAGCAGCTTAAGCGGGGGGGCGCAAGCAGATACGCAGTATTTT CASSLSGGAQADTQYF
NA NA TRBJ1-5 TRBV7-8 TGTGCCAGCAGCTTAGGGGACTTTAGCAATCAGCCCCAGCATTTT CASSLGDFSNQPQHF
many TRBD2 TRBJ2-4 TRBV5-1 TGCGCCAGCAGCTTGACTAGCGGTATAGCCAAAAACATTCAGTACTTC CASSLTSGIAKNIQYF
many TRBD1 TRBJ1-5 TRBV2 TGTGCCAGCGGCCGGGACAGGGATCAGCCCCAGCATTTT CASGRDRDQPQHF
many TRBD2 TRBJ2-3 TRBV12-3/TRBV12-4 TGTGCCAGCAGTTTCAGCAGCGGGAGCCACCAAACGCAGTATTTT CASSFSSGSHQTQYF
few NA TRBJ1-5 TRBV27 TGTGCCAGCAGTTCGTCCCTAGGTGAGCCCCAGCATTTT CASSSSLGEPQHF